These T cell receptor beta chains were read from a single sample in a study of neurological immune-mediated disorders. TCRdb passed the 5' RACE reads through MiXCR, listing each CDR3 protein once. The sample lists about 55,000 distinct CDR3 sequences; under 4.5% were seen once. The source material was CD4+ T cells from blood. The receptor source for this set is a woman aged 40 to 50 with multiple sclerosis. The conserved cysteine and the conserved F or W are not part of the CDR3 here. Each record gives: V gene, J gene, clone size, CDR3 protein. A row's size may be missing; if present it is once, few, many or a size class.

TRBV5-1,TRBJ1-4,many,ASSPQGGKLF
TRBV21-1,TRBJ2-7,many,ATKFTYEQY
TRBV20-1,TRBJ2-1,many,SASMGLAGGYGNEQF
TRBV7-2,TRBJ2-1,many,ASSLLGFDEQF
TRBV5-5,TRBJ1-1,many,ASSPRVRDTRNTEAF
TRBV20-1,TRBJ1-2,many,SGQGDSGYT
TRBV4-2,TRBJ2-3,many,ASSQDGGGDYTDTQY
TRBV20-1,TRBJ1-1,many,SASPSNTEAF
TRBV5-1,TRBJ2-3,many,ASSLTTAADTQY
TRBV12-3/TRBV12-4,TRBJ2-7,many,ASSLRAGGPRGEQY
TRBV5-1,TRBJ2-7,many,ASSLATGAPPYEQY
TRBV5-1,TRBJ2-5,many,ASSLEGTEETQY
TRBV29-1,TRBJ2-3,many,SVGEQVYTDTQY
TRBV29-1,TRBJ1-2,many,SVEGQGIYGYT
TRBV6-5,TRBJ2-7,many,ASSYLFGTGGNEQY
TRBV5-8,TRBJ1-3,many,ASSLDGTFFSGNTIY
TRBV6-5,TRBJ1-2,medium-sized,ASSPRQPPAYYGYT
TRBV3-1,TRBJ2-1,few,ASSQGHQQNNEQF
TRBV5-5,TRBJ2-7,many,ASSLARTGDYEQY
TRBV18,TRBJ2-5,many,ASSPPEARKETQY
TRBV5-1,TRBJ2-1,many,ASSLSGGNMGNEQF
TRBV6-6,TRBJ1-6,many,ASSPSSPLH
TRBV20-1,TRBJ1-2,many,SARGREGNYGYT
TRBV5-1,TRBJ2-2,many,ASSLVAGNTGELF
TRBV7-8,TRBJ2-3,many,ASRTRGSDTQY
TRBV5-1,TRBJ2-7,many,ASSLGPQGVNEQY
TRBV28,TRBJ1-4,many,ASSPEIGDLEKLF
TRBV29-1,TRBJ1-1,many,SGRILTETEAF
TRBV20-1,TRBJ2-2,many,SARTGTTGELF
TRBV5-1,TRBJ1-3,many,ASSLDPQGAGNTIY
TRBV10-3,TRBJ2-3,many,ASGTSGGLRTDTQY
TRBV5-1,TRBJ1-2,many,ASSFSGQGYT
TRBV5-1,TRBJ2-1,many,ASSSWGANEQF
TRBV9,TRBJ2-7,-,ASSVRAYSYEQY
TRBV6-5,TRBJ2-2,many,ASSYSIIGGELF
TRBV5-1,TRBJ2-7,many,ASSLEEGSYEQY
TRBV10-3,TRBJ1-1,many,AISEYSRNTEAF
TRBV7-2,TRBJ1-2,many,ASSHTAAFGYT
TRBV7-8,TRBJ1-3,many,ASSLTRRTGPRSGNTIY
TRBV5-1,TRBJ2-6,many,ASSLWGPGANVLT
TRBV11-2,TRBJ2-1,many,ASSQLRTYNEQF
TRBV12-3/TRBV12-4,TRBJ1-5,many,ASSLDIKPVQH
TRBV7-2,TRBJ2-2,many,ASGTSGGGTGELF
TRBV24-1,TRBJ2-5,many,ATSERGETQY
TRBV5-1,TRBJ2-7,many,ASSLRDSYEQY
TRBV7-2,TRBJ2-1,many,ASSLAVGSYNEQF
TRBV24-1,TRBJ1-1,many,ATSGRTEAF
TRBV2,TRBJ2-3,many,ASEGEGTQY